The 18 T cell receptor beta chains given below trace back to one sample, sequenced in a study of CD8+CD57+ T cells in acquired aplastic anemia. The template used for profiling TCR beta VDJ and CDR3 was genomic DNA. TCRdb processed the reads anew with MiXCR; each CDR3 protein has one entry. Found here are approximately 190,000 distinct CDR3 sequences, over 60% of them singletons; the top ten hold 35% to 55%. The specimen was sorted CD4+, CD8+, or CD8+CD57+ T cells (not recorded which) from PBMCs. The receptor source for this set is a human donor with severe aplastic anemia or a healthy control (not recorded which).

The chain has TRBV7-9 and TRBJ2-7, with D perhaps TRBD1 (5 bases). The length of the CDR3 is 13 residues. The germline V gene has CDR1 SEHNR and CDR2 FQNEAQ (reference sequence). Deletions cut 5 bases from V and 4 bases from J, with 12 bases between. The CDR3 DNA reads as TGTGCCAGCAGCGATTGGGCAGGGTACGAGCAGTACTTC. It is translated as CASSDWAGYEQYF.

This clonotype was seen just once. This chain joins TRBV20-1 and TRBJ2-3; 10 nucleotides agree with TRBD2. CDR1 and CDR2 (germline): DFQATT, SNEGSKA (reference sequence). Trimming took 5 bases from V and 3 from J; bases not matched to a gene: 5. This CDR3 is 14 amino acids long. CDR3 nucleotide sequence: TGCAGTGCTTTAGCGGGGGGATGGACAGATACGCAGTATTTT. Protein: CSALAGGWTDTQYF.

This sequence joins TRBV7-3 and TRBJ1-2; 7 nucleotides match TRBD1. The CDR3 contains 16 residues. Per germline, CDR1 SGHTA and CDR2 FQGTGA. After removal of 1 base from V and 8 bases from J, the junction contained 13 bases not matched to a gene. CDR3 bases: TGTGCCAGCAGCTTAATGGGACCTGGGGGAGGGGGCGGCTACACCTTC. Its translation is CASSLMGPGGGGGYTF.

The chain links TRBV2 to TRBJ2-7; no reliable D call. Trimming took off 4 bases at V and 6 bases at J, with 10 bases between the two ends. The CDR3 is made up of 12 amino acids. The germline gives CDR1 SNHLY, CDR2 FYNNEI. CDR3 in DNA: TGTGCCAGCAGTGTGTCAGGTCTCGAGCAGTACTTC. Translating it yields CASSVSGLEQYF.

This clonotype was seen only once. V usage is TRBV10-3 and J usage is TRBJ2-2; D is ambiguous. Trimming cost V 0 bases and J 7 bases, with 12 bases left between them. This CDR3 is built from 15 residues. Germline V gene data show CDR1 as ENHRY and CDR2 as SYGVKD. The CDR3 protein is CAISESTRVGGELFF. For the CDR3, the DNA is TGTGCCATCAGTGAGTCGACTCGCGTGGGCGGGGAGCTGTTTTTT.

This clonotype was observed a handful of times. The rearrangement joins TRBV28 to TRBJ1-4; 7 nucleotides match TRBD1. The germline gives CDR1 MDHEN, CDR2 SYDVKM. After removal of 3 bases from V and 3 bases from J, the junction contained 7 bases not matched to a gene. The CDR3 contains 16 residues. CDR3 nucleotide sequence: TGTGCCAGCAGTTTGTGGCAGGGGGAATCTAATGAAAAACTGTTTTTT. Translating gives CASSLWQGESNEKLFF.

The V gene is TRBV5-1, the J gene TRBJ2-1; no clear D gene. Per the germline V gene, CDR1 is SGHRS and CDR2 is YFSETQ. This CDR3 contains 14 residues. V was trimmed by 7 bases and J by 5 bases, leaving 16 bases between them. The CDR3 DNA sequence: TGCGCCAGCGGGATGACCTCTACGCACAATGAGCAGTTCTTC. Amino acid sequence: CASGMTSTHNEQFF.

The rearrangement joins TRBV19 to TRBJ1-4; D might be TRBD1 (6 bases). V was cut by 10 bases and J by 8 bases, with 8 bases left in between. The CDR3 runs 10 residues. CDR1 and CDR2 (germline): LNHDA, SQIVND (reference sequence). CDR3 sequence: CATQGEKLFF. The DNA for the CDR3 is TGTGCCACCCAGGGGGAAAAACTGTTTTTT.

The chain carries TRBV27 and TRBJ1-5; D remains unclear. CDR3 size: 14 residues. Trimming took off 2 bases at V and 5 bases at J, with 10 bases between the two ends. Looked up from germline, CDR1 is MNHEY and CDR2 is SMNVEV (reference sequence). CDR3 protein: CASSLTGNYQPQHF. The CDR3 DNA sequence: TGTGCCAGCAGTTTAACGGGTAACTATCAGCCCCAGCATTTT.

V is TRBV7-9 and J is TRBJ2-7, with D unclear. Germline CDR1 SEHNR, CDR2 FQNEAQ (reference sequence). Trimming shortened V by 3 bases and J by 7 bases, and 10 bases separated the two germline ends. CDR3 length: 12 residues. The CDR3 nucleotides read TGTGCCAGCAGCTTCCCCTCAGGTGAGCAGTACTTC. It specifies CASSFPSGEQYF.

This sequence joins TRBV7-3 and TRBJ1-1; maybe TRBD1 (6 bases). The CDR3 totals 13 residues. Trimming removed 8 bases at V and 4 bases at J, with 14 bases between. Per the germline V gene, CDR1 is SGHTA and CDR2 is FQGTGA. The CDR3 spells CASRGGGGTEAFF. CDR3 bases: TGTGCCAGCCGGGGGGGCGGGGGCACTGAAGCTTTCTTT.

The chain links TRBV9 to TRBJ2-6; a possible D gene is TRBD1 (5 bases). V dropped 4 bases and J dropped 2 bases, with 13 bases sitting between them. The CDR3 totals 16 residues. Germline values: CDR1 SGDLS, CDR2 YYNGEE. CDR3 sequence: CASSLGAGTGANVLTF. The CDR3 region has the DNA TGTGCCAGCAGCCTCGGAGCAGGGACTGGGGCCAACGTCCTGACTTTC.

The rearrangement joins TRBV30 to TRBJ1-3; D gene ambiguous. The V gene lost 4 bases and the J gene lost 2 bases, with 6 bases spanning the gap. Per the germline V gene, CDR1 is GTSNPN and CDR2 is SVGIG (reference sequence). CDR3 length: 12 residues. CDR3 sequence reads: CAWKLAGNTIYF. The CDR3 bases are TGTGCCTGGAAACTTGCTGGAAACACCATATATTTT.

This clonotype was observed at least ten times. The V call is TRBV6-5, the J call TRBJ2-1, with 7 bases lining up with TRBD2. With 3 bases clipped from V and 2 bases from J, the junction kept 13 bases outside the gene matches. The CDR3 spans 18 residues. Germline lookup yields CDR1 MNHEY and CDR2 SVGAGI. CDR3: CASSYMSGMGTTYNEQFF. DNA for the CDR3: TGTGCCAGCAGTTATATGTCGGGGATGGGGACTACCTACAATGAGCAGTTCTTC.

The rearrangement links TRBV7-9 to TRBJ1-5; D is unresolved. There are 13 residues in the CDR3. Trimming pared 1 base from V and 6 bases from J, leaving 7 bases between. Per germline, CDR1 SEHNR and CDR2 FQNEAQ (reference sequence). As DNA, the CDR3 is TGTGCCAGCAGCTTAGGCCAGAGTCAGCCCCAGCATTTT. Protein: CASSLGQSQPQHF.

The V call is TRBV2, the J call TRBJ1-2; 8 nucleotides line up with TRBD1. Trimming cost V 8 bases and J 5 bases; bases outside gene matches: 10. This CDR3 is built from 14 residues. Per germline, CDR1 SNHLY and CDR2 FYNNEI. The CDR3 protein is CASLPGGSIYGYTF. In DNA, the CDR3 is TGTGCCAGCCTTCCAGGGGGCAGTATTTATGGCTACACCTTC.

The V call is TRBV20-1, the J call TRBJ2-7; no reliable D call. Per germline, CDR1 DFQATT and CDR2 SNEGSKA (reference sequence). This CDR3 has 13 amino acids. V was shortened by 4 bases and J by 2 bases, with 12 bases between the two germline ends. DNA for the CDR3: TGCAGTGCTAAGACTGGGCCGACCTACGAGCAGTACTTC. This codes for CSAKTGPTYEQYF.

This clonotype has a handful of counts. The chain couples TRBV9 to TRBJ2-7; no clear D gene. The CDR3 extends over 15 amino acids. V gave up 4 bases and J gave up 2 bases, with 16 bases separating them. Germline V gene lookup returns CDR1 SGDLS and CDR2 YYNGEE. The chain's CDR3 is CASSPQVRGPYEQYF. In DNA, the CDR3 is TGTGCCAGCAGCCCCCAGGTACGCGGTCCCTACGAGCAGTACTTC.